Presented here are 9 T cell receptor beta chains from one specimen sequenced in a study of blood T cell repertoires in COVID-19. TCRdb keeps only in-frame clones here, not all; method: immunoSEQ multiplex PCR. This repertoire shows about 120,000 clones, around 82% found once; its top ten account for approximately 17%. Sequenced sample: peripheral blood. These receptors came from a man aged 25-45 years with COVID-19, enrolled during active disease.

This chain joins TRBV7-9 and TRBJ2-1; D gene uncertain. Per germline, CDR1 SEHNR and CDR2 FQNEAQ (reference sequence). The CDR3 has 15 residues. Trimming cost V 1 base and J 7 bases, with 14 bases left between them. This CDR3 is CASSLGFTDGNEQFF. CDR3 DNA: TGTGCCAGCAGCTTAGGCTTCACAGACGGTAATGAGCAGTTCTTC.

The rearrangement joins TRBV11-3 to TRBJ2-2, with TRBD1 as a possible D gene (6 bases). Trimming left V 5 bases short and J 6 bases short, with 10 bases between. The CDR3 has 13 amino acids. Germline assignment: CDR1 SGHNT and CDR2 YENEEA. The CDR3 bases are TGTGCCAGCAGCCCCGAGGGGGCCGGGGAGCTGTTTTTT. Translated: CASSPEGAGELFF.

The CDR3 nucleotides are TGCGCCAGCAGCAATACAGGGGGCGGAACGGAGACCCAGTACTTC. Translation gives CASSNTGGGTETQYF. The V call is TRBV10-1, the J call TRBJ2-5, with 9 bases matching TRBD1. Germline V lookup: CDR1 WNHNN, CDR2 SYGVQD (reference sequence). The junction had 10 bases not matched to a gene; V was cut back by 6 bases and J by 5 bases. The CDR3 loop spans 15 amino acids.

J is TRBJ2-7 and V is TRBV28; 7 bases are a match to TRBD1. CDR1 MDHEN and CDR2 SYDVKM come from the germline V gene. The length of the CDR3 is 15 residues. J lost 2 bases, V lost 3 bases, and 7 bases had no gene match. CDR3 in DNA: TGTGCCAGCAGTTTGGAAACAGGGGCGGCCTACGAGCAGTACTTC. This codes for CASSLETGAAYEQYF.

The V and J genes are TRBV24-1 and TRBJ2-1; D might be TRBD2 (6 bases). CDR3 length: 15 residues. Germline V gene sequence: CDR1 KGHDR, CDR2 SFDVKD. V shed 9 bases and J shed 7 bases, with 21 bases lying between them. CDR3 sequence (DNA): TGTGCCACCGGGAAGGTAACGGGAGATCTAAATGAGCAGTTCTTC. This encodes CATGKVTGDLNEQFF.

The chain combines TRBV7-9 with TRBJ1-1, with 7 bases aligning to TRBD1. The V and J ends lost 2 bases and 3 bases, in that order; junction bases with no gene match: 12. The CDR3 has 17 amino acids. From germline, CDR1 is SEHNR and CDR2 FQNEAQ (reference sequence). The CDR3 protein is CASSLWPRDRAYTEAFF. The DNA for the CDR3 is TGTGCCAGCAGCTTATGGCCCCGGGACAGAGCCTACACTGAAGCTTTCTTT.

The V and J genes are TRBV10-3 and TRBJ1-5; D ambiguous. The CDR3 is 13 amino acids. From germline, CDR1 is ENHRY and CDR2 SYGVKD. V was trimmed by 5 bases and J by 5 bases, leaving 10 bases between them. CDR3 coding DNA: TGTGCCATCAGTTTGGACGGGGATCAGCCCCAGCATTTT. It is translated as CAISLDGDQPQHF.

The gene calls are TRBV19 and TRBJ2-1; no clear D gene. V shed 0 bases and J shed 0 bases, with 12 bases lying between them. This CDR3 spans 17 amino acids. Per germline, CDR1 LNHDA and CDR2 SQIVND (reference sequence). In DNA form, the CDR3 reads TGTGCCAGTAGTATAGATATGTCCGAGGCCTCCTACAATGAGCAGTTCTTC. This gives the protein CASSIDMSEASYNEQFF.

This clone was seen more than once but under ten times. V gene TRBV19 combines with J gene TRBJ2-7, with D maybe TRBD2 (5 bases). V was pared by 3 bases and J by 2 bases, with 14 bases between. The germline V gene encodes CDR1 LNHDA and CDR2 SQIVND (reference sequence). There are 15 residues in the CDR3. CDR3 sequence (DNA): TGTGCCAGTAGTATCAATTTCGGGGAGACCTACGAGCAGTACTTC. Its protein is CASSINFGETYEQYF.